The rows below give T cell receptor beta chains drawn from one sample of a study of T-cell memory formation after mild COVID-19. TCRdb fed the 5' RACE reads into MiXCR, producing one record per CDR3 protein. There are about 610,000 distinct CDR3 sequences in the sample; about 18% occur only once, and roughly 7.7% lies in the top ten. What was sequenced was PBMCs or a T cell subset sorted from them (not recorded which). The receptors derive from an adult woman who had mild COVID-19 (a few samples of this study predate the infection). Cell type and time point are not known. CDR3s include the opening cysteine and the closing phenylalanine or tryptophan. D genes are given only for firm matches. Only some rows state a clone size, as once, few, many or a class for expanded clones.

TRBJ2-5 | . | 17 | TRBV3-1 | . | CASSQDPQASRRETQYF | TGTGCCAGCAGCCAAGATCCCCAAGCGAGCCGACGGGAGACCCAGTACTTC
TRBJ2-3 | many | 15 | TRBV7-6 | . | CASSLGSQGPYTQYF | TGTGCCAGCAGCTTAGGGAGCCAGGGCCCTTATACGCAGTATTTT
TRBJ1-5 | few | 14 | TRBV5-1 | . | CASSLEPTNQPQHF | TGCGCCAGCAGCTTGGAACCGACCAATCAGCCCCAGCATTTT
TRBJ1-6 | few | 15 | TRBV5-1 | TRBD1 | CASQIQQGHNSPLHF | TGCGCCAGCCAGATCCAACAGGGGCATAATTCACCCCTCCACTTT
TRBJ1-2 | few | 16 | TRBV9 | . | CASSGLRGKANYGYTF | TGTGCCAGCAGCGGGCTCCGGGGCAAAGCTAACTATGGCTACACCTTC
TRBJ1-1 | few | 14 | TRBV6-6 | TRBD1 | CASIPTGGHTEAFF | TGTGCCAGCATCCCGACAGGGGGCCACACTGAAGCTTTCTTT
TRBJ2-2 | few | 15 | TRBV7-6 | TRBD1 | CASSTGTGNTGELFF | TGTGCCAGCAGCACAGGGACAGGGAACACCGGGGAGCTGTTTTTT
TRBJ2-7 | . | 15 | TRBV28 | TRBD2 | CASSLRTSGRYEQYF | TGTGCCAGCAGTCTCCGGACTAGCGGGAGATACGAGCAGTACTTC
TRBJ1-1 | few | 15 | TRBV2 | . | CASSEDPVRNTEAFF | TGTGCCAGCAGTGAAGACCCAGTAAGGAACACTGAAGCTTTCTTT
TRBJ2-7 | . | 15 | TRBV27 | . | CASSLRGAGSYEQYF | TGTGCCAGCAGTTTACGGGGGGCAGGGTCCTACGAGCAGTACTTC
TRBJ2-1 | many | 11 | TRBV5-1 | . | CASSLENEQFF | TGCGCCAGCAGCCTGGAGAATGAGCAGTTCTTC
TRBJ2-1 | few | 15 | TRBV30 | TRBD2 | CARSGLAGDLNEQFF | TGTGCCCGCTCGGGACTAGCGGGAGATTTAAATGAGCAGTTCTTC
TRBJ2-3 | . | 15 | TRBV20-1 | . | CSAPARGLAVDTQYF | TGCAGTGCTCCGGCCCGGGGGCTAGCTGTAGATACGCAGTATTTT
TRBJ2-7 | many | 13 | TRBV7-2 | . | CASSPDGYYEQYF | TGTGCCAGCAGCCCGGACGGCTACTACGAGCAGTACTTC
TRBJ2-1 | . | 15 | TRBV11-3 | . | CASSLGGQESNEQFF | TGTGCCAGCAGCTTAGGAGGGCAGGAAAGCAATGAGCAGTTCTTC